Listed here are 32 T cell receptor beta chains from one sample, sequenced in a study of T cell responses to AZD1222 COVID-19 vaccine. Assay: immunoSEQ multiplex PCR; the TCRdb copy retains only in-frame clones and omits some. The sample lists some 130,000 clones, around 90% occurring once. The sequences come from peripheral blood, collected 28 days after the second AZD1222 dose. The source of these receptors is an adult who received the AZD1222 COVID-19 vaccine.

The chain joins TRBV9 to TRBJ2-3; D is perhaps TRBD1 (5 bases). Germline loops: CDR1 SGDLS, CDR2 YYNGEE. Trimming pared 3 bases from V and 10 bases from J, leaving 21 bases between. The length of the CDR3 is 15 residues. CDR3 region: CASSARSPDRASQYF. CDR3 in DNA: TGTGCCAGCAGCGCCCGTAGCCCAGACAGAGCTTCGCAGTATTTT.

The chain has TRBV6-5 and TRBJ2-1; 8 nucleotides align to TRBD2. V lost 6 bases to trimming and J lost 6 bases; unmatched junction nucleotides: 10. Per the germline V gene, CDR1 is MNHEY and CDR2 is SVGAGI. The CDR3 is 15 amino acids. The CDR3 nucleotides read TGTGCCAGCAGACTCGGACTAGCCGGGCCCAATGAGCAGTTCTTC. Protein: CASRLGLAGPNEQFF.

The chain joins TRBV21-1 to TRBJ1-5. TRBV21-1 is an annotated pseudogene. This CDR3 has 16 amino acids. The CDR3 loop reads CASSKVLVHSNQPQHF. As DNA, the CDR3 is TGTGCCAGCAGCAAAGTCTTGGTGCATAGCAATCAGCCCCAGCATTTT.

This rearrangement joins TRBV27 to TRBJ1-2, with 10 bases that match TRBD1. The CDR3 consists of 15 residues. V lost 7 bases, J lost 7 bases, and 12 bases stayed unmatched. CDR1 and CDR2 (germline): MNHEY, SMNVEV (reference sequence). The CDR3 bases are TGTGCCAGCACCCCAACCGGGACAGGGGTGCTTGGCTACACCTTC. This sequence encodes CASTPTGTGVLGYTF.

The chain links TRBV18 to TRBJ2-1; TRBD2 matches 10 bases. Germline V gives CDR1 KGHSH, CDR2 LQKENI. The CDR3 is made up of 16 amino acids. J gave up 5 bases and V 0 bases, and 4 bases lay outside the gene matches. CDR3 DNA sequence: TGTGCCAGCTCACCACCTCAACTAGCGGGACACAATGAGCAGTTCTTC. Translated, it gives CASSPPQLAGHNEQFF.

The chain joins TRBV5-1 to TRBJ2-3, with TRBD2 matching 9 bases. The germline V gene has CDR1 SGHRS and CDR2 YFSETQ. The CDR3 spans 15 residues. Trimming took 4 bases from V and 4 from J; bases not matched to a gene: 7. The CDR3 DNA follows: TGCGCCAGCAGCGGGCGTAGCGGGGGCGCAGATACGCAGTATTTT. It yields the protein CASSGRSGGADTQYF.

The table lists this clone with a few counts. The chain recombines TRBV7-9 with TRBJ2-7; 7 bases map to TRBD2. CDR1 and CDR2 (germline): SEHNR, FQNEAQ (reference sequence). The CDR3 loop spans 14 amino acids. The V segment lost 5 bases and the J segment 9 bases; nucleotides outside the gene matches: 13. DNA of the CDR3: TGTGCCAGCAGCCCCGGGCGGGGCGGGAGCGGGCAGTACTTC. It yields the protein CASSPGRGGSGQYF. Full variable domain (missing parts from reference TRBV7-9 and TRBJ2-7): DTGVSQNPRHKITKRGQNVTFRCDPISEHNRLYWYRQTLGQGPEFLTYFQNEAQLEKSRLLSDRFSAERPKGSFSTLEIQRTEQGDSAMYLCASSPGRGGSGQYFGPGTRLTVT.

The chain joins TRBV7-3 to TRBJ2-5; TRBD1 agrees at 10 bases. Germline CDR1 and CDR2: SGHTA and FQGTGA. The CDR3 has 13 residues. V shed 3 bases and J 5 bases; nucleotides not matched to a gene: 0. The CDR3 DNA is TGTGCCAGCAGCTTGGACAGGGGGGAGACCCAGTACTTC. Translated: CASSLDRGETQYF.

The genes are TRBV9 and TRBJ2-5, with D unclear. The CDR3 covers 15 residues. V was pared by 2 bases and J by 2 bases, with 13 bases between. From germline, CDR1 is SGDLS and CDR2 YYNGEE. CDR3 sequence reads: CASSVLPLLQETQYF. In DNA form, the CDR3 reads TGTGCCAGCAGCGTTCTCCCCCTCTTGCAAGAGACCCAGTACTTC.

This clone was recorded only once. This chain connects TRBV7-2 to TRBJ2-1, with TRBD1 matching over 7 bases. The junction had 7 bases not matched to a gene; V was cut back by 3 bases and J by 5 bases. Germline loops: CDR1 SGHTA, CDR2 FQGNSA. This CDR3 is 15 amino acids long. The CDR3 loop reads CASSFTDRADNEQFF. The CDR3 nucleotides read TGTGCCAGCAGCTTCACAGACAGGGCTGACAATGAGCAGTTCTTC.

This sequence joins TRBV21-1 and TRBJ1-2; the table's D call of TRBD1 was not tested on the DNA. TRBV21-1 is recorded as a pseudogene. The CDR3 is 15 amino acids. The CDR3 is CASSKNFDRGYGYTF. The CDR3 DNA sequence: TGTGCCAGCAGCAAGAACTTTGACAGGGGGTATGGCTACACCTTC.

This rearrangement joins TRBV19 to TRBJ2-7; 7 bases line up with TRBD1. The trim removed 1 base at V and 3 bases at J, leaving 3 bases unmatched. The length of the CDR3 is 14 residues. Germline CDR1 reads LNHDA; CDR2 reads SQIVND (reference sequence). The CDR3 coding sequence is TGTGCCAGTAGTATAGCTTGGGACAGCTACGAGCAGTACTTC. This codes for CASSIAWDSYEQYF.

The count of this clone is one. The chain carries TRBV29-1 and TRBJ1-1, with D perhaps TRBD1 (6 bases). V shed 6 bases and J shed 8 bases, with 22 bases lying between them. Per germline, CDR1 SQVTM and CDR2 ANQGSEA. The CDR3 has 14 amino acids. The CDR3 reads CSVASQSGRGEAFF. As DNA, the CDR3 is TGCAGCGTAGCCAGTCAGAGCGGCAGGGGCGAAGCTTTCTTT.

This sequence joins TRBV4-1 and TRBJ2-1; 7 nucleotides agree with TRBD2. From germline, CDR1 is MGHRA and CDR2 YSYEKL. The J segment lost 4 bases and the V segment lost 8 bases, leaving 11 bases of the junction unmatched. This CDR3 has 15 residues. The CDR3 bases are TGCGCCAGCTGTCATGGGCGGGAGCCGTACAATGAGCAGTTCTTC. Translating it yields CASCHGREPYNEQFF.

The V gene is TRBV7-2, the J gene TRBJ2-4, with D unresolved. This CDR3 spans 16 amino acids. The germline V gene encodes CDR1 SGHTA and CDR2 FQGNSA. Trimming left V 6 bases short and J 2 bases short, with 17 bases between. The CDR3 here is CASSSSETSTKNIQYF. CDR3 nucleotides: TGTGCCAGCAGTAGCTCCGAGACGTCGACCAAAAACATTCAGTACTTC.

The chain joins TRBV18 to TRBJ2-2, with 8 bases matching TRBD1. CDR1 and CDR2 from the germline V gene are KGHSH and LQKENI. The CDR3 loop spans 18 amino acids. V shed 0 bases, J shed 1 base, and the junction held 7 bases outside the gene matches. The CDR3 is CASSPPQRTGGNTGELFF. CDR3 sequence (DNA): TGTGCCAGCTCACCACCACAAAGAACAGGGGGGAACACCGGGGAGCTGTTTTTT. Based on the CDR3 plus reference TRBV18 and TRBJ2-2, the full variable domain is NAGVMQNPRHLVRRRGQEARLRCSPMKGHSHVYWYRQLPEEGLKFMVYLQKENIIDESGMPKERFSAEFPKEGPSILRIQQVVRGDSAAYFCASSPPQRTGGNTGELFFGEGSRLTVL.

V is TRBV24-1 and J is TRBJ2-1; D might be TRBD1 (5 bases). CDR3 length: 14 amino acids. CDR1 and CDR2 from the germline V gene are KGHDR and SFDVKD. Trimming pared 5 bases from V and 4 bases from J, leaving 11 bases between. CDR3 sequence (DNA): TGTGCCACCAGTGGCAGGGTAGATTACAATGAGCAGTTCTTC. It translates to CATSGRVDYNEQFF.

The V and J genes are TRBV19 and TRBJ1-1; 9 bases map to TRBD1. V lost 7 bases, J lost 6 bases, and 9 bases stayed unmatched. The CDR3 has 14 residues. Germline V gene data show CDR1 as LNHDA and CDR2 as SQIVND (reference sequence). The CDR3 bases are TGTGCCAGTATTCGGACAGGGGCTGTCGCTGAAGCTTTCTTT. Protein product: CASIRTGAVAEAFF.

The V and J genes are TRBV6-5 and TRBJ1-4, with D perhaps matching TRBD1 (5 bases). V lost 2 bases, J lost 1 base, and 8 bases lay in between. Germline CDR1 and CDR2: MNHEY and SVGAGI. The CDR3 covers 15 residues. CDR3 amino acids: CASSYRGRTNEKLFF. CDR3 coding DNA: TGTGCCAGCAGTTACAGGGGAAGAACTAATGAAAAACTGTTTTTT.

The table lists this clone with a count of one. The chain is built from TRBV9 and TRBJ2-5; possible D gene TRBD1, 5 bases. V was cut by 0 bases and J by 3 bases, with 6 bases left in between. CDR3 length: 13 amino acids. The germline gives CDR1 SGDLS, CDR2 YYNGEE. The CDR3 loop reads CASSVEGKETQYF. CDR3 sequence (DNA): TGTGCCAGCAGCGTAGAGGGGAAAGAGACCCAGTACTTC.

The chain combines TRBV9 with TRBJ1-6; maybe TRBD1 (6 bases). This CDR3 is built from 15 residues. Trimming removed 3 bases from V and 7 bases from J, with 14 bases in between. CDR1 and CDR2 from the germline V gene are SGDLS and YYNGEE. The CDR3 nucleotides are TGTGCCAGCAGCGAACGAACAGGGCAAAATTCACCCCTCCACTTT. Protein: CASSERTGQNSPLHF.

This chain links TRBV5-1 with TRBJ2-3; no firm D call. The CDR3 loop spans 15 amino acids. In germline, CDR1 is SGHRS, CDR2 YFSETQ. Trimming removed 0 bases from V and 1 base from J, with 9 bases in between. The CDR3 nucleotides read TGCGCCAGCAGCTTGGAAGCTCAGGGCACAGATACGCAGTATTTT. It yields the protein CASSLEAQGTDTQYF. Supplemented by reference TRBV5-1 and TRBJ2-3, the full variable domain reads KAGVTQTPRYLIKTRGQQVTLSCSPISGHRSVSWYQQTPGQGLQFLFEYFSETQRNKGNFPGRFSGRQFSNSRSEMNVSTLELGDSALYLCASSLEAQGTDTQYFGPGTRLTVL.

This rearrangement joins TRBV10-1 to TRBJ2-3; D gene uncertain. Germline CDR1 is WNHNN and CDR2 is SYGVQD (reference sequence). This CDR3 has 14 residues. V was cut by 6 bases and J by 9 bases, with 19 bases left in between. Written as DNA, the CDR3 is TGCGCCAGCAGGAGTTCGAGCCCGACTGGGACGCAGTATTTT. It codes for CASRSSSPTGTQYF.

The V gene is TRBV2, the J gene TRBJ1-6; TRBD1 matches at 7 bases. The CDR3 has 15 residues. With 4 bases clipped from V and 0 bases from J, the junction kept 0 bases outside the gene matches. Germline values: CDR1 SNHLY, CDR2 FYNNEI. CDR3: CASSGDSSYNSPLHF. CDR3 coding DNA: TGTGCCAGCAGTGGGGACAGCTCCTATAATTCACCCCTCCACTTT.

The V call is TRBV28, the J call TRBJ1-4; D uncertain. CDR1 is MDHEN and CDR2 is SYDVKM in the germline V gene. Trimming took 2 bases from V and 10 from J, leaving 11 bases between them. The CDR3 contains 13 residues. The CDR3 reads CASSLVGSRKLFF. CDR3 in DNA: TGTGCCAGCAGTTTAGTGGGTTCTAGAAAACTGTTTTTT.

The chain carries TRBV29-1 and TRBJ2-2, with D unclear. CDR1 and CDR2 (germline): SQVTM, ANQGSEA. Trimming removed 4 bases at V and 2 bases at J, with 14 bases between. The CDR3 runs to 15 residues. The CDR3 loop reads CSVGVASGNTGELFF. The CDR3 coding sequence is TGCAGCGTTGGAGTGGCATCAGGAAACACCGGGGAGCTGTTTTTT.

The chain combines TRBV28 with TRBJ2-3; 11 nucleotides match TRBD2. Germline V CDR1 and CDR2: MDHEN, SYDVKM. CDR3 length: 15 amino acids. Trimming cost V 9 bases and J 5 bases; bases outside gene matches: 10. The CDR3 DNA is TGTGCCAGTAGAATAGCACTAGCGGGAGTAGATACGCAGTATTTT. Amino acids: CASRIALAGVDTQYF.

The CDR3 loop reads CAISGGQGANTEAFF. The CDR3 region has the DNA TGTGCCATCAGTGGCGGACAGGGGGCGAACACTGAAGCTTTCTTT. This chain uses TRBV10-3 with TRBJ1-1, with 11 bases fitting TRBD1. This CDR3 has 15 amino acids. Trimming removed 4 bases from V and 1 base from J; junction bases left unmatched: 2. The germline V gene has CDR1 ENHRY and CDR2 SYGVKD.

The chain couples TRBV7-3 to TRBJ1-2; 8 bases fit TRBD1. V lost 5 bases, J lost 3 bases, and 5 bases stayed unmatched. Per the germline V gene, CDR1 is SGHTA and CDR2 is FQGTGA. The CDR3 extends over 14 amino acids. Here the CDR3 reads CASSASTGDYGYTF. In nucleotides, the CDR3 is TGTGCCAGCAGCGCCTCGACAGGGGACTATGGCTACACCTTC.

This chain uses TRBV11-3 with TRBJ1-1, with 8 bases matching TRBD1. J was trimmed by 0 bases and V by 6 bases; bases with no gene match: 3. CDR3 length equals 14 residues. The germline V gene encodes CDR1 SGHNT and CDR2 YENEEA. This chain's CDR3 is CASRDRELNTEAFF. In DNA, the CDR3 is TGTGCCAGCAGGGACAGGGAATTGAACACTGAAGCTTTCTTT. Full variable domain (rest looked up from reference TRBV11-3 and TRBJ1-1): EAGVVQSPRYKIIEKKQPVAFWCNPISGHNTLYWYLQNLGQGPELLIRYENEEAVDDSQLPKDRFSAERLKGVDSTLKIQPAELGDSAVYLCASRDRELNTEAFFGQGTRLTVV.

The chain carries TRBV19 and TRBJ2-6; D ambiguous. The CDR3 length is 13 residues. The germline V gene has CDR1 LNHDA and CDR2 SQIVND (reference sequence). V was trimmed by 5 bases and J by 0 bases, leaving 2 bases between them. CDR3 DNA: TGTGCCAGTAGTGACTCTGGGGCCAACGTCCTGACTTTC. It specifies CASSDSGANVLTF.

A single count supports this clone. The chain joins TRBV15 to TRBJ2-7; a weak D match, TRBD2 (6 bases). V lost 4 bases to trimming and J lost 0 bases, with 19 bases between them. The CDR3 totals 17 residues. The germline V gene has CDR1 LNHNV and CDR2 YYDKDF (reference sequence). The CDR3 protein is CATSTEEVRRGSYEQYF. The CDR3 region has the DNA TGTGCCACCAGCACAGAGGAGGTCCGGCGGGGCTCCTACGAGCAGTACTTC.